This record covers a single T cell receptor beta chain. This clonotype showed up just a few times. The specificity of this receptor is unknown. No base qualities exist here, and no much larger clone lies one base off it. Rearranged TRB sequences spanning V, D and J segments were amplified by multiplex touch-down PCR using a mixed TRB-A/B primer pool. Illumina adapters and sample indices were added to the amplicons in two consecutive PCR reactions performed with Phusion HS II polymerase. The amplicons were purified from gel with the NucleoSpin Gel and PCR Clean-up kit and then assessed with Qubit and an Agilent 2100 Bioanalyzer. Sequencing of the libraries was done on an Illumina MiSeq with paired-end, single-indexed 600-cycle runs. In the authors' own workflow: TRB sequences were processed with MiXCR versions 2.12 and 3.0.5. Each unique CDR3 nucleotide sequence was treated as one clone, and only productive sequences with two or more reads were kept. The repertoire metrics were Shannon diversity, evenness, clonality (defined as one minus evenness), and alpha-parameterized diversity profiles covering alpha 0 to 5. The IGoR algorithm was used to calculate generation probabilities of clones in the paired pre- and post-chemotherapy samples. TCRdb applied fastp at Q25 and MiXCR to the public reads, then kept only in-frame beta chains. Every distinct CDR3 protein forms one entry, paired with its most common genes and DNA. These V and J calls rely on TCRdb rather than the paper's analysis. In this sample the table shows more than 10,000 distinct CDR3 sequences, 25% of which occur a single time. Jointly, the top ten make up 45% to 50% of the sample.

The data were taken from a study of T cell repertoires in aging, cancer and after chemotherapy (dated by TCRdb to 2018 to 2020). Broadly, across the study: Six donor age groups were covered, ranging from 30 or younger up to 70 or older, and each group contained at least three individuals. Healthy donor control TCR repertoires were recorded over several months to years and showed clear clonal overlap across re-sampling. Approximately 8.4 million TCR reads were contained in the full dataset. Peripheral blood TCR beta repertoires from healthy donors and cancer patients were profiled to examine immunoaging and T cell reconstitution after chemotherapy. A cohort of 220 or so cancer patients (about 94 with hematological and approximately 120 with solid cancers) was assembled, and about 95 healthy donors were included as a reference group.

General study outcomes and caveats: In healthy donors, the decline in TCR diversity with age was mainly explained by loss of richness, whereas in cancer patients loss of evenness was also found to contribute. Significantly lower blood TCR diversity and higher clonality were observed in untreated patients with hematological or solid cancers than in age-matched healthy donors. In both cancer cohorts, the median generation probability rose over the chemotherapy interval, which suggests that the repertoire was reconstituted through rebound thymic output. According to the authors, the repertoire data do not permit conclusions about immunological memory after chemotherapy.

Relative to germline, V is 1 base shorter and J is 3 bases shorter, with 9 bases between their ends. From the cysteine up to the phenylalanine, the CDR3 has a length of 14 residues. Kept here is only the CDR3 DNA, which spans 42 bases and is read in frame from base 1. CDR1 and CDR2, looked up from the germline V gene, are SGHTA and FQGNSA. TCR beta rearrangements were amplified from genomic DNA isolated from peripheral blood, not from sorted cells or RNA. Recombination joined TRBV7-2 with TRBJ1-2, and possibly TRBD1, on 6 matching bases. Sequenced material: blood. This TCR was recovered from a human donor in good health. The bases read TGTGCCAGCAGCTTAGGGGGGGCAGACTATGGCTACACCTTC. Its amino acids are CASSLGGADYGYTF.